Presented here are 22 T cell receptor beta chains from one specimen sequenced in a study of T cell responses to AZD1222 COVID-19 vaccine. The data were produced by immunoSEQ multiplex PCR, yet TCRdb's version contains in-frame clones alone and is incomplete. The sample lists just over 80,000 clones; approximately 90% were seen once. This specimen was peripheral blood, taken on day 0 of AZD1222 vaccination. The receptor source for this set is an adult in good health.

The rearrangement links TRBV27 to TRBJ2-6; D remains ambiguous. V was pared by 4 bases and J by 2 bases, with 9 bases between. This CDR3 region has 15 residues. Per germline, CDR1 MNHEY and CDR2 SMNVEV (reference sequence). In DNA form, the CDR3 reads TGTGCCAGCAGTTGGAGTTTAGCTGGGGCCAACGTCCTGACTTTC. Encoded protein: CASSWSLAGANVLTF.

The genes are TRBV3-1 (or the pseudogene TRBV3-2) and TRBJ1-5; possibly TRBD1 for D (5 bases). With 3 bases removed from V and 4 bases from J, the gap between germline ends came to 10 bases. CDR3 length: 14 amino acids. Germline assignment: CDR1 LGHDT and CDR2 YNNKEL (reference sequence). CDR3: CASSHDRANQPQHF. The CDR3 region has the DNA TGTGCCAGCAGCCACGACAGAGCAAATCAGCCCCAGCATTTT.

The genes are TRBV29-1 and TRBJ1-3; D unresolved. CDR3 length: 13 amino acids. Germline loops: CDR1 SQVTM, CDR2 ANQGSEA. V shed 6 bases and J shed 1 base, with 10 bases lying between them. This chain's CDR3 is CSVAARSGNTIYF. CDR3 DNA: TGCAGCGTCGCCGCAAGATCTGGAAACACCATATATTTT.

The chain combines TRBV11-2 with TRBJ1-1; D perhaps matches TRBD1 (5 bases). Germline loops: CDR1 SGHAT, CDR2 FQNNGV. The CDR3 has 14 residues. Trimming cost V 2 bases and J 11 bases, with 18 bases left between them. This chain's CDR3 is CASSLSRVSGVAFF. In nucleotides, the CDR3 is TGTGCCAGCAGCTTATCCAGGGTATCTGGGGTGGCTTTCTTT.

The chain uses TRBV2 and TRBJ2-5; TRBD2 matches 13 bases. Trimming took 10 bases from V and 5 from J; bases not matched to a gene: 10. The CDR3 spans 15 residues. The germline V gene encodes CDR1 SNHLY and CDR2 FYNNEI. The CDR3 spells CATSTSGGLGETQYF. As DNA, the CDR3 is TGTGCCACCTCGACTAGCGGGGGGCTCGGGGAGACCCAGTACTTC. Full variable domain (rest looked up from reference TRBV2 and TRBJ2-5): EPEVTQTPSHQVTQMGQEVILRCVPISNHLYFYWYRQILGQKVEFLVSFYNNEISEKSEIFDDQFSVERPDGSNFTLKIRSTKLEDSAMYFCATSTSGGLGETQYFGPGTRLLVL.

The chain combines TRBV6-5 with TRBJ1-2; 7 bases fit TRBD1. Germline trimming cut 6 bases from V and 4 bases from J; bases unmatched to any gene: 8. The germline gives CDR1 MNHEY, CDR2 SVGAGI. The CDR3 extends over 14 amino acids. For the CDR3, the DNA is TGTGCCAGCAGCTATGGGACAGATTTCTATGGCTACACCTTC. This gives the protein CASSYGTDFYGYTF.

This chain joins TRBV6-4 and TRBJ2-3, with TRBD2 matching over 12 bases. The CDR3 consists of 15 residues. With V trimmed by 4 bases and J by 1 base, 0 bases remained unmatched. Per the germline V gene, CDR1 is MRHNA and CDR2 is SNTAGT. DNA for the CDR3: TGTGCCAGCAGTGGACTAGCGGGGGGCACAGATACGCAGTATTTT. Translation: CASSGLAGGTDTQYF.

The chain recombines TRBV7-8 with TRBJ2-2; D unclear. Trimming took 2 bases from V and 1 from J, leaving 8 bases between them. CDR1 is SGHVS and CDR2 is FQNEAQ in the germline V gene. The CDR3 runs 15 residues. The CDR3 sequence is CASSLNTVNTGELFF. CDR3 nucleotide sequence: TGTGCCAGCAGCTTAAACACTGTGAACACCGGGGAGCTGTTTTTT.

This rearrangement joins TRBV7-9 to TRBJ1-1; 9 bases map to TRBD1. V lost 5 bases, J lost 4 bases, and 5 bases stayed unmatched. Germline assignment: CDR1 SEHNR and CDR2 FQNEAQ (reference sequence). CDR3 length: 14 amino acids. The CDR3 protein is CASSGDRDGTEAFF. CDR3 in DNA: TGTGCCAGCAGCGGGGACAGGGATGGCACTGAAGCTTTCTTT.

This clone was picked up one time. The gene calls are TRBV6-5 and TRBJ2-7; D is ambiguous. Trimming stripped 6 bases from V and 3 bases from J, with 9 bases between. The CDR3 sequence is 12 residues long. Per germline, CDR1 MNHEY and CDR2 SVGAGI. In nucleotides, the CDR3 is TGTGCCAGCAGCTCGGGCGACTACGAGCAGTACTTC. The encoded protein is CASSSGDYEQYF.

This chain connects TRBV4-2 to TRBJ1-4; D is perhaps TRBD1 (5 bases). The V gene lost 1 base and the J gene lost 3 bases, with 12 bases spanning the gap. The CDR3 contains 16 residues. Germline V gives CDR1 LGHNA, CDR2 YNFKEQ. CDR3 protein: CASSQVSRASNEKLFF. The CDR3 coding sequence is TGTGCCAGCAGCCAAGTTTCCAGGGCGTCTAATGAAAAACTGTTTTTT.

V usage is TRBV6-2 or TRBV6-3 and J usage is TRBJ1-2; D gene ambiguous. The V end was cut by 5 bases, the J end by 2 bases, with 9 bases between. The CDR3 is made up of 13 amino acids. CDR1 and CDR2 from the germline V gene are MNHEY and SVGEGT. The CDR3 nucleotides are TGTGCCAGCAGTGAGGGAGAGAACTATGGCTACACCTTC. This codes for CASSEGENYGYTF.

The sample holds one count of this clone. The V gene is TRBV15, the J gene TRBJ1-2, with D possibly TRBD1 on 6 matching bases. V lost 1 base and J lost 5, with 17 bases in between. CDR3 size: 16 residues. Germline CDR1 and CDR2: LNHNV and YYDKDF (reference sequence). DNA for the CDR3: TGTGCCACCAGCAGAGGGAAGGACGAGGGGGTTTATGGCTACACCTTC. Protein product: CATSRGKDEGVYGYTF.

This clone occurred a few times. V usage is TRBV24-1 and J usage is TRBJ1-2; the match to TRBD1 covers 9 bases. The CDR3 length is 16 residues. J gave up 6 bases and V 4 bases, and 11 bases lay outside the gene matches. Germline-derived CDR1 and CDR2 are KGHDR and SFDVKD. CDR3 sequence: CATSDPRTGEVDGYTF. CDR3 in DNA: TGTGCCACCAGTGACCCGCGGACAGGGGAAGTTGATGGCTACACCTTC.

The genes are TRBV3-1 (or the pseudogene TRBV3-2) and TRBJ1-4; TRBD1 is a possible D gene (6 bases). Germline values: CDR1 LGHDT, CDR2 YNNKEL (reference sequence). Trimming shortened V by 2 bases and J by 6 bases, and 16 bases separated the two germline ends. The CDR3 length is 16 residues. CDR3 coding DNA: TGTGCCAGCAGCCAACGCGAGGGGGGGGTGGATGAAAAACTGTTTTTT. Its protein product is CASSQREGGVDEKLFF.

V and J are TRBV14 and TRBJ2-1; 8 positions agree with TRBD2. Trimming at V came to 1 base and at J to 1 base, leaving 12 bases not matched to a gene. The CDR3 runs to 19 residues. Germline V lookup: CDR1 SGHDN, CDR2 FVKESK. DNA for the CDR3: TGTGCCAGCAGCCAAGGAGGGGCGGGGGGCGCTAGGTCCTACAATGAGCAGTTCTTC. The encoded protein is CASSQGGAGGARSYNEQFF. Based on the CDR3 plus reference TRBV14 and TRBJ2-1, the full variable domain is EAGVTQFPSHSVIEKGQTVTLRCDPISGHDNLYWYRRVMGKEIKFLLHFVKESKQDESGMPNNRFLAERTGGTYSTLKVQPAELEDSGVYFCASSQGGAGGARSYNEQFFGPGTRLTVL.

This chain uses TRBV5-4 with TRBJ1-3, with 8 bases fitting TRBD1. CDR3 size: 15 residues. The germline gives CDR1 SGHNT, CDR2 YYREEE (reference sequence). With V trimmed by 5 bases and J by 4 bases, 8 bases remained unmatched. The CDR3 sequence: CASSLDRGFGNTIYF. The DNA for the CDR3 is TGTGCCAGCAGTCTCGACAGGGGTTTCGGAAACACCATATATTTT.

This clone occurred once. V and J are TRBV5-1 and TRBJ1-2; D uncertain. Germline CDR1 is SGHRS and CDR2 is YFSETQ. V was clipped by 0 bases and J by 8 bases, with 17 bases between them. The CDR3 covers 15 residues. The CDR3 DNA reads as TGCGCCAGCAGCTTGGACCGCCCATCCGGGCACGGCTACACCTTC. This sequence encodes CASSLDRPSGHGYTF. The full variable domain, completed using reference TRBV5-1 and TRBJ1-2, is KAGVTQTPRYLIKTRGQQVTLSCSPISGHRSVSWYQQTPGQGLQFLFEYFSETQRNKGNFPGRFSGRQFSNSRSEMNVSTLELGDSALYLCASSLDRPSGHGYTFGSGTRLTVV.

The chain combines TRBV9 with TRBJ1-2; TRBD1 matches 7 bases. The trim removed 3 bases at V and 5 bases at J, leaving 4 bases unmatched. The CDR3 length is 13 residues. Per the germline V gene, CDR1 is SGDLS and CDR2 is YYNGEE. The CDR3: CASSEGQRYGYTF. CDR3 DNA sequence: TGTGCCAGCAGCGAGGGACAGAGATATGGCTACACCTTC.

CDR3 DNA sequence: TGTGCCAGTAGTATAGCCGCGGGTGCCGAGACCCAGTACTTC. Its protein is CASSIAAGAETQYF. V is TRBV19 and J is TRBJ2-5; D is perhaps TRBD2 (5 bases). V was cut by 1 base and J by 5 bases, with 11 bases left in between. This CDR3 contains 14 residues. The germline CDR1 and CDR2 sequences are LNHDA and SQIVND (reference sequence).

The chain joins TRBV12-1 to TRBJ2-4; the table gives TRBD2 as D, unverified against the DNA. TRBV12-1 is labeled a pseudogene. The CDR3 extends over 16 amino acids. The CDR3 sequence: CASSFLKRLAKNIQYF. CDR3 DNA: TGTGCCAGCAGCTTTCTGAAGCGATTGGCCAAAAACATTCAGTACTTC.

The chain uses TRBV5-1 and TRBJ2-3; TRBD2 aligns across 7 bases. The V and J ends lost 4 bases and 4 bases, in that order; junction bases with no gene match: 12. The CDR3 covers 16 residues. From germline, CDR1 is SGHRS and CDR2 YFSETQ. CDR3 sequence reads: CASSPWEGSESDTQYF. CDR3 DNA: TGCGCCAGCAGCCCCTGGGAGGGTAGCGAATCAGATACGCAGTATTTT.